The following is a TCR beta chain sequence with its context. What it binds is unknown. The data belong to a study of T-cell memory formation after mild COVID-19. Study context: Largely donor-specific sequence clusters came from two donors. Overall study findings and caveats: There were some responding clones in pre-infection memory, which suggested that cross-reactive memory had joined. SARS-CoV-2 specificity of second-wave clones peaking day 37 was unconfirmed.

The CDR3 is made up of 12 amino acids. V lost 5 bases, J lost 7 bases, and 9 bases lay in between. Germline CDR1 PRHDT, CDR2 FYEKMQ (reference sequence). 5'RACE with constant-segment primers built TCRalpha and TCRbeta cDNA libraries with UMIs. TCRdb fed the 5' RACE reads into MiXCR, producing one record per CDR3 protein. The table has about 130,000 distinct CDR3 sequences, around 15% seen once. This receptor was identified in a man younger than 30 who had mild COVID-19 (a few samples of this study predate the infection). Cell type and time point are not known. The chain joins TRBV13 to TRBJ2-1; no definite D call. The sample taken for sequencing was PBMCs or a T cell subset sorted from them (not recorded which). The CDR3, as DNA: TGTGCCAGCAGCAGCAGAAAAAATGAGCAGTTCTTC. This sequence encodes CASSSRKNEQFF.